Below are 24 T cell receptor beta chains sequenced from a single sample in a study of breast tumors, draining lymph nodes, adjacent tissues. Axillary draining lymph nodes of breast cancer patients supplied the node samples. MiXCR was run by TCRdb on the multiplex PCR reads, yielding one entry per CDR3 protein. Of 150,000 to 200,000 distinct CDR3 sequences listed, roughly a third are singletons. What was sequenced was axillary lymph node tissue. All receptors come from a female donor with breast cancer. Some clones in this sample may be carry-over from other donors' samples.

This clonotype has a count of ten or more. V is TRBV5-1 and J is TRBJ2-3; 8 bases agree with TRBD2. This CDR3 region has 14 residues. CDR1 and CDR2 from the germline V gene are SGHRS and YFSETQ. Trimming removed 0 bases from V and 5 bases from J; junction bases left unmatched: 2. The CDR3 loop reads CASSLGGGLDTQYF. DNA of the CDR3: TGCGCCAGCAGCTTGGGCGGGGGGCTAGATACGCAGTATTTT.

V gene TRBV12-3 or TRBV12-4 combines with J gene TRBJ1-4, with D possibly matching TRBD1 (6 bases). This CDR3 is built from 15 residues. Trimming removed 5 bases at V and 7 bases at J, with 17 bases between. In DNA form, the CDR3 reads TGTGCCAGCAGTCCCCGGGGGGCAGTCGGTGAAAAACTGTTTTTT. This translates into CASSPRGAVGEKLFF.

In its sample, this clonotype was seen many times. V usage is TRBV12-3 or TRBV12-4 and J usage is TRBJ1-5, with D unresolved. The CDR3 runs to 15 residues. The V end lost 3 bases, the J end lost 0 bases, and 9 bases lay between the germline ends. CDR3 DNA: TGTGCCAGCAGTTTTCGACACTATAGCAATCAGCCCCAGCATTTT. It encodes CASSFRHYSNQPQHF.

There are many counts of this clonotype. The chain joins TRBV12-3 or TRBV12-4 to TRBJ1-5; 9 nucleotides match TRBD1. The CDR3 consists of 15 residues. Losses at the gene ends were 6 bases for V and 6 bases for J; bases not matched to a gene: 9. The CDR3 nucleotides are TGTGCCAGCAGCTCGGGACAGGGTATTATTCAGCCCCAGCATTTT. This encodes CASSSGQGIIQPQHF.

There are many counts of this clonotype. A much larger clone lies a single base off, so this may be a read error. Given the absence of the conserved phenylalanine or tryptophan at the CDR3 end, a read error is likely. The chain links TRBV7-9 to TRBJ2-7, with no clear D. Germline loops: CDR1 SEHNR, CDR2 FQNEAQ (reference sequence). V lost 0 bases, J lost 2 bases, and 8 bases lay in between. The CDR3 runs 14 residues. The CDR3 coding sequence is TGTGCCAGCAGCTTAGCGCTCAGAGCCTACGAGCAGTACCTC. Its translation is CASSLALRAYEQYL.

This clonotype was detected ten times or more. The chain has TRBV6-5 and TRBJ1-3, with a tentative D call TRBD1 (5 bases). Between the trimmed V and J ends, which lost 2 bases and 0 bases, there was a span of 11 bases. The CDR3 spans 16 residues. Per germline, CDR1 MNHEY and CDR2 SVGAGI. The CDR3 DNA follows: TGTGCCAGCAGTTACGACAGTCCCAGCTCTGGAAACACCATATATTTT. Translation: CASSYDSPSSGNTIYF.

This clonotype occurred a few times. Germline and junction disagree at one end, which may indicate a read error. The CDR3: CASSLDTSKAYIQHF. CDR3 DNA: TGTGCCAGCAGCTTAGACACGTCTAAAGCATACATTCAGCACTTC. The chain is built from TRBV7-9 and TRBJ2-4; D remains ambiguous. CDR1 and CDR2 from the germline V gene are SEHNR and FQNEAQ (reference sequence). CDR3 length: 15 amino acids.

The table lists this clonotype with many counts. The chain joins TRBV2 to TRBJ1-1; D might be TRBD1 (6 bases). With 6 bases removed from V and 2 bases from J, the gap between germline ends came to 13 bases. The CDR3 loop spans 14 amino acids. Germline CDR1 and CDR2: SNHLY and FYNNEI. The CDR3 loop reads CASSPGTPNTEAFF. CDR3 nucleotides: TGTGCCAGCAGCCCCGGGACACCAAACACTGAAGCTTTCTTT. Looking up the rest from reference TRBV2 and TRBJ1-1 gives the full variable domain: EPEVTQTPSHQVTQMGQEVILRCVPISNHLYFYWYRQILGQKVEFLVSFYNNEISEKSEIFDDQFSVERPDGSNFTLKIRSTKLEDSAMYFCASSPGTPNTEAFFGQGTRLTVV.

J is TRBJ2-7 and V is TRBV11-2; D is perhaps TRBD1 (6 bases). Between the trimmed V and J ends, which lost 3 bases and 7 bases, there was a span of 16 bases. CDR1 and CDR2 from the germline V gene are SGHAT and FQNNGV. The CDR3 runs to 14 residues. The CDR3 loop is CASSFLRGTHEQYF. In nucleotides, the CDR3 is TGTGCCAGCAGCTTTTTAAGGGGGACACATGAGCAGTACTTC.

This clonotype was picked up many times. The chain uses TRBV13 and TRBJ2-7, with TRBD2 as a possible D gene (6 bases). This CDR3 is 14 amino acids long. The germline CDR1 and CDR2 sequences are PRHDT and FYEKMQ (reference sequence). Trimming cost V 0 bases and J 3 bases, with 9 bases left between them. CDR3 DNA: TGTGCCAGCAGCTTAGGGCGGGGCTTCTACGAGCAGTACTTC. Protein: CASSLGRGFYEQYF.

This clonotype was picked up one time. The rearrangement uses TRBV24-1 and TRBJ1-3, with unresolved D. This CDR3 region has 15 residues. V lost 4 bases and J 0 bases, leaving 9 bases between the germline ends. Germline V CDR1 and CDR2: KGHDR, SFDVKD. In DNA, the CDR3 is TGTGCCACCAGTGAGCCCCGGGACTCTGGAAACACCATATATTTT. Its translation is CATSEPRDSGNTIYF.

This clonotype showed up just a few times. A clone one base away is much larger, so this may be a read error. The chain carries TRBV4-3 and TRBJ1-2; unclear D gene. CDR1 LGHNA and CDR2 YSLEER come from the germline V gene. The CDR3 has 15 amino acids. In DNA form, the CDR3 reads TGCGCCAGCAGCCCCTCCCGGACCGGGAACTATGGCTACCCCTTC. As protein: CASSPSRTGNYGYPF.

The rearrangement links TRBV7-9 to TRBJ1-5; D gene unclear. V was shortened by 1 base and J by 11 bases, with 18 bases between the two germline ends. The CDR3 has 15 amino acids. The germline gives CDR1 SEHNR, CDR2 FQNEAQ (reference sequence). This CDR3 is CASSLGSSGKETQHF. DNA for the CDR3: TGTGCCAGCAGCTTAGGGTCTAGCGGAAAAGAGACCCAGCATTTT.

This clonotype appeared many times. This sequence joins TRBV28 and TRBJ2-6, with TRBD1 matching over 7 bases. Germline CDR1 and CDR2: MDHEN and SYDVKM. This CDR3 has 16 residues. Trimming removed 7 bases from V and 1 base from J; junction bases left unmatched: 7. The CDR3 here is CASKRQGSSGANVLTF. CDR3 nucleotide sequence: TGTGCCAGCAAGAGACAGGGTTCTTCTGGGGCCAACGTCCTGACTTTC.

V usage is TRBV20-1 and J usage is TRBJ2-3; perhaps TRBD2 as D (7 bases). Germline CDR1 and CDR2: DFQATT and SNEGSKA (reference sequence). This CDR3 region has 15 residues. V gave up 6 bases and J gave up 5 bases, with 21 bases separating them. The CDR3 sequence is CSAPTGAGVRDTQYF. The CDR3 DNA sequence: TGCAGTGCCCCCACGGGGGCGGGAGTGAGAGATACGCAGTATTTT.

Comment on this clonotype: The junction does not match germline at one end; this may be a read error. For the CDR3, the DNA is TGCAGCTCTGGACAGGGAAGTGAGCAGTCCTTC. Protein: CSSGQGSEQSF. The chain carries TRBV29-1 and TRBJ2-1; TRBD1 matches 8 bases. The germline CDR1 and CDR2 sequences are SQVTM and ANQGSEA. The CDR3 length is 11 residues.

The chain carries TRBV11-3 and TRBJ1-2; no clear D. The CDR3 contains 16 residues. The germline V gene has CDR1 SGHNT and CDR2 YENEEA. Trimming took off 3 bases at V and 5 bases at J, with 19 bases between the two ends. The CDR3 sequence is CASSFITDLWKYGYTF. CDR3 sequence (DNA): TGTGCCAGCAGCTTTATCACAGACCTCTGGAAGTATGGCTACACCTTC.

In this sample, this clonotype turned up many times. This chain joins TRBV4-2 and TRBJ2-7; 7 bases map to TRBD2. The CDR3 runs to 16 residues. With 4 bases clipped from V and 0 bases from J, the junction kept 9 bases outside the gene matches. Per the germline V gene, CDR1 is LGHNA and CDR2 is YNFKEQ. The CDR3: CASSPQGRGISYEQYF. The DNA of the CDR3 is TGTGCCAGCAGCCCCCAAGGGCGGGGGATCTCCTACGAGCAGTACTTC.

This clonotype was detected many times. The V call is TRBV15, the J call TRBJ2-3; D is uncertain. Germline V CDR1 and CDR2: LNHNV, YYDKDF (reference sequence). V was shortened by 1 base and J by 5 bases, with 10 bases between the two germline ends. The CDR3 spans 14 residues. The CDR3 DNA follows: TGTGCCACCAGCAGAGTAACAGCTGGAGATACGCAGTATTTT. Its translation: CATSRVTAGDTQYF.

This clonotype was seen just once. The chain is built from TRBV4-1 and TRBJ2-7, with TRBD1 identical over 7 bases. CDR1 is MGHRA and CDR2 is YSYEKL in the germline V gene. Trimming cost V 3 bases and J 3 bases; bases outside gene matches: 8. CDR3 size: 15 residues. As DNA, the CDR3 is TGCGCCAGCAGCCAGCCGACAGGGCGGTTCTACGAGCAGTACTTC. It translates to CASSQPTGRFYEQYF.

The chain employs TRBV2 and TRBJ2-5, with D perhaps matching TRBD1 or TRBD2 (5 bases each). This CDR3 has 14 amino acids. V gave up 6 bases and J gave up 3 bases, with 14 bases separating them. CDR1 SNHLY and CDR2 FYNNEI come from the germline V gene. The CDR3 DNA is TGTGCCAGCAGCCGGGACCATTGGGAAGAGACCCAGTACTTC. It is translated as CASSRDHWEETQYF.

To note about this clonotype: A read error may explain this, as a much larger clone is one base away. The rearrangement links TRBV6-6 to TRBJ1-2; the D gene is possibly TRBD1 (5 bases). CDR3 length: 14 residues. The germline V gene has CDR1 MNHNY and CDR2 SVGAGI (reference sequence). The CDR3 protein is CASSPGLWGYGHTF. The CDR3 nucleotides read TGTGCCAGCAGCCCCGGCCTGTGGGGCTATGGCCACACCTTC.

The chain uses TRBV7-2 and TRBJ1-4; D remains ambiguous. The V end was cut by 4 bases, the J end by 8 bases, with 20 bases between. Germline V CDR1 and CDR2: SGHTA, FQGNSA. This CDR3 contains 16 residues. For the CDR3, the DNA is TGTGCCAGCAGCTCTCAGCACTCGGGTGTCGACGAAAAACTGTTTTTT. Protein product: CASSSQHSGVDEKLFF. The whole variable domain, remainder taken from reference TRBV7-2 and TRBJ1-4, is GAGVSQSPSNKVTEKGKDVELRCDPISGHTALYWYRQSLGQGLEFLIYFQGNSAPDKSGLPSDRFSAERTGGSVSTLTIQRTQQEDSAVYLCASSSQHSGVDEKLFFGSGTQLSVL.

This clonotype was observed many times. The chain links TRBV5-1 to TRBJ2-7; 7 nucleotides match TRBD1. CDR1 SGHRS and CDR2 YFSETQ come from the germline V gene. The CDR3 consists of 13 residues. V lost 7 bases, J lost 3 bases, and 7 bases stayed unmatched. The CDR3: CASARDSLYEQYF. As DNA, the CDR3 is TGCGCCAGCGCCCGGGACAGCCTCTACGAGCAGTACTTC. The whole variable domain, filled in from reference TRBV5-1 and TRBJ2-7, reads KAGVTQTPRYLIKTRGQQVTLSCSPISGHRSVSWYQQTPGQGLQFLFEYFSETQRNKGNFPGRFSGRQFSNSRSEMNVSTLELGDSALYLCASARDSLYEQYFGPGTRLTVT.